The 20 T cell receptor beta chains presented below share a single source sample, sequenced in a study of radiotherapy plus CTLA-4 blockade in lung cancer. Generated by immunoSEQ multiplex PCR, the TCRdb table keeps only in-frame clones and is missing some. The sample shows fewer than 35,000 clones, around 75% of them seen only once. The sequencing here drew on peripheral blood, taken from a patient treated with radiotherapy plus ipilimumab. The receptor source for this set is a human donor with non-small cell lung cancer that progressed on radiotherapy plus ipilimumab.

Points on this clone: An end of the junction does not agree with germline; a read error may underlie this. The chain is built from TRBV5-1 and TRBJ1-1, with a tentative D call TRBD1 (5 bases). The CDR3 is 13 residues long. Germline CDR1 reads SGHRS; CDR2 reads YFSETQ. CDR3 loop: CASSLAGNSEAFF. CDR3 DNA sequence: TGCGCCAGCAGCTTGGCAGGGAACTCTGAAGCTTTCTTT.

The sample holds one count of this clone. This chain links TRBV5-1 with TRBJ2-3; D ambiguous. Between the trimmed V and J ends, which lost 2 bases and 2 bases, there was a span of 3 bases. The CDR3 length is 12 residues. Germline V gives CDR1 SGHRS, CDR2 YFSETQ. CDR3 sequence (DNA): TGCGCCAGCAGCTTTCTCACAGATACGCAGTATTTT. It translates to CASSFLTDTQYF.

The rearrangement joins TRBV18 to TRBJ1-2; D remains unclear. V was cut by 6 bases and J by 2 bases, with 13 bases left in between. The CDR3 spans 14 residues. The V gene's germline CDR1 is KGHSH and CDR2 LQKENI. CDR3 in amino acids: CASSPTLDNYGYTF. In DNA form, the CDR3 reads TGTGCCAGCTCGCCGACGCTGGACAACTATGGCTACACCTTC.

The rearrangement uses TRBV15 and TRBJ2-2; 11 bases align to TRBD2. Germline assignment: CDR1 LNHNV and CDR2 YYDKDF (reference sequence). The CDR3 consists of 15 residues. The ends lost 0 bases at V and 7 bases at J; junction bases unmatched: 1. The CDR3 nucleotides read TGTGCCACCAGCAGAGATACTAGCGGGAGCGGGGAGCTGTTTTTT. It translates to CATSRDTSGSGELFF.

The V call is TRBV28, the J call TRBJ1-2; D gene unclear. Germline loops: CDR1 MDHEN, CDR2 SYDVKM. V dropped 6 bases and J dropped 8 bases, with 13 bases sitting between them. The CDR3 sequence is 12 residues long. CDR3 region: CASRDGGGGYTF. CDR3 coding DNA: TGTGCCAGCAGGGACGGAGGCGGGGGCTACACCTTC.

This chain links TRBV6-1 with TRBJ1-1; D call uncertain. Trimming removed 1 base from V and 5 bases from J, with 5 bases in between. The germline CDR1 and CDR2 sequences are MNHNS and SASEGT. The length of the CDR3 is 12 residues. The DNA of the CDR3 is TGTGCCAGCAGTGAAGTATCAACTGAAGCTTTCTTT. Protein: CASSEVSTEAFF.

Here the CDR3 DNA reads TGTGCCAGCAGTTTTCGGGGACAGGGGGCCCCGTTCTTC. Residues: CASSFRGQGAPFF. The genes are TRBV28 and TRBJ2-1, with 12 positions matching TRBD1. Germline CDR1 is MDHEN and CDR2 is SYDVKM. Germline trimming cut 3 bases from V and 15 bases from J; bases unmatched to any gene: 6. The CDR3 consists of 13 residues.

The chain joins TRBV9 to TRBJ2-7, with D tentatively TRBD1 (6 bases). V was pared by 2 bases and J by 0 bases, with 15 bases between. From germline, CDR1 is SGDLS and CDR2 YYNGEE. This CDR3 has 16 residues. Written as DNA, the CDR3 is TGTGCCAGCAGCGTTCAGGACAGAACAGGCTCCTACGAGCAGTACTTC. Its translation is CASSVQDRTGSYEQYF.

This clone was seen a single time. This chain joins TRBV9 and TRBJ2-2; D assignment may be TRBD1 or TRBD2 (5 bases each). CDR1 is SGDLS, CDR2 YYNGEE, per germline. The ends were cut back, 3 bases at V and 0 bases at J, with 18 bases in the middle. The CDR3 length is 18 residues. The CDR3 region is CASSAIPVLGANTGELFF. The CDR3 DNA sequence: TGTGCCAGCAGCGCCATTCCCGTACTAGGGGCGAACACCGGGGAGCTGTTTTTT.

The chain couples TRBV9 to TRBJ2-1; TRBD2 matches at 8 bases. CDR1 and CDR2 from the germline V gene are SGDLS and YYNGEE. The CDR3 totals 17 residues. After removal of 0 bases from V and 0 bases from J, the junction contained 5 bases not matched to a gene. The CDR3 region has the DNA TGTGCCAGCAGCGTAGGGGTGACTAGCGCCTCCTACAATGAGCAGTTCTTC. It is translated as CASSVGVTSASYNEQFF.

This chain links TRBV4-2 with TRBJ1-2; D call uncertain. V was pared by 4 bases and J by 8 bases, with 17 bases between. CDR3 length: 14 residues. CDR1 and CDR2 (germline): LGHNA, YNFKEQ. The CDR3 nucleotides are TGTGCCAGCAGCCCTTCTCCCCGGGCTGGGGGCTACACCTTC. This translates into CASSPSPRAGGYTF.

V gene TRBV7-9 combines with J gene TRBJ1-1; 10 nucleotides agree with TRBD1. The germline CDR1 and CDR2 sequences are SEHNR and FQNEAQ (reference sequence). Germline trimming cut 5 bases from V and 4 bases from J; bases unmatched to any gene: 4. The CDR3 extends over 14 amino acids. CDR3 loop: CASSEGTGVTEAFF. CDR3 nucleotide sequence: TGTGCCAGCAGCGAGGGGACAGGGGTCACTGAAGCTTTCTTT. The full variable domain, in which reference TRBV7-9 and TRBJ1-1 provide the parts outside the CDR3, is DTGVSQNPRHKITKRGQNVTFRCDPISEHNRLYWYRQTLGQGPEFLTYFQNEAQLEKSRLLSDRFSAERPKGSFSTLEIQRTEQGDSAMYLCASSEGTGVTEAFFGQGTRLTVV.

A word on this clone: One end of the junction is discordant with germline, which a read error may explain. The rearrangement joins TRBV7-3 to TRBJ1-4; maybe TRBD1 (6 bases). Germline V gives CDR1 SGHTA, CDR2 FQGTGA. This CDR3 has 10 residues. The CDR3 reads CASSPPEGVF. In DNA form, the CDR3 reads TGTGCCAGCAGCCCTCCTGAGGGGGTTTTT.

This chain links TRBV6-1 with TRBJ1-6, with 8 nucleotides matching TRBD1. This CDR3 region has 12 residues. V lost 9 bases, J lost 9 bases, and 4 bases stayed unmatched. Germline values: CDR1 MNHNS, CDR2 SASEGT. In nucleotides, the CDR3 is TGTGCCAGTAGAGACAGGGGTTCACCCCTCCACTTT. Encoded protein: CASRDRGSPLHF.

This chain joins TRBV5-1 and TRBJ2-7, with 11 bases lining up with TRBD2. The CDR3 runs to 14 residues. The trim removed 6 bases at V and 6 bases at J, leaving 8 bases unmatched. Germline CDR1 and CDR2: SGHRS and YFSETQ. For the CDR3, the DNA is TGCGCCAGCAAAGGTCTAGCGGGGGGAGGCGAGCAGTACTTC. It translates to CASKGLAGGGEQYF.

The chain uses TRBV10-2 and TRBJ2-5, with 7 bases lining up with TRBD2. The CDR3 covers 15 residues. With V trimmed by 0 bases and J by 6 bases, 7 bases remained unmatched. CDR1 and CDR2 (germline): WSHSY, SAAADI. The CDR3 here is CASSESAGRAKTQYF. CDR3 nucleotide sequence: TGCGCCAGCAGTGAGTCGGCGGGGAGGGCGAAGACCCAGTACTTC.

In DNA form, the CDR3 reads TGCGCCAGCAGTGAAGGGACCTACGAGCAGTACTTC. Translated: CASSEGTYEQYF. The V and J genes are TRBV10-1 and TRBJ2-7; D ambiguous. Germline assignment: CDR1 WNHNN and CDR2 SYGVQD (reference sequence). V was shortened by 3 bases and J by 2 bases, with 5 bases between the two germline ends. CDR3 size: 12 residues.

This rearrangement joins TRBV5-1 to TRBJ2-7; D unclear. Looked up from germline, CDR1 is SGHRS and CDR2 is YFSETQ. CDR3 length: 16 residues. V was pared by 5 bases and J by 0 bases, with 18 bases between. The CDR3 bases are TGCGCCAGCAGTTCCTCGGACCGGTCCCTCTCCTACGAGCAGTACTTC. It codes for CASSSSDRSLSYEQYF. Combining the CDR3 with reference TRBV5-1 and TRBJ2-7 gives the whole variable domain KAGVTQTPRYLIKTRGQQVTLSCSPISGHRSVSWYQQTPGQGLQFLFEYFSETQRNKGNFPGRFSGRQFSNSRSEMNVSTLELGDSALYLCASSSSDRSLSYEQYFGPGTRLTVT.

The rearrangement links TRBV28 to TRBJ2-1, with D hard to call. The CDR3 totals 13 residues. The germline CDR1 and CDR2 sequences are MDHEN and SYDVKM. Trimming pared 5 bases from V and 4 bases from J, leaving 9 bases between. This chain's CDR3 is CASSLGRYNEQFF. As DNA, the CDR3 is TGTGCCAGCAGTCTCGGACGGTACAATGAGCAGTTCTTC.

The chain is built from TRBV5-1 and TRBJ1-1; 7 nucleotides align to TRBD1. The germline V gene has CDR1 SGHRS and CDR2 YFSETQ. The V and J ends lost 2 bases and 4 bases, in that order; junction bases with no gene match: 8. The CDR3 has 15 residues. For the CDR3, the DNA is TGCGCCAGCAGCTTAGCCCTTCAGGGGGGCACTGAAGCTTTCTTT. As protein: CASSLALQGGTEAFF.